Listed here are 16 T cell receptor beta chains from one sample, sequenced in a study of post-analysis software for immune sequencing data (dated by TCRdb to between 2015 and 2016). The library was obtained by PCR. Instrument used: Illumina HiSeq 2500. Unique molecular identifiers were incorporated into TCR beta cDNA libraries to reduce PCR and sequencing biases. TCRdb cleaned the public reads at Q25 with fastp, built clones with MiXCR and kept in-frame beta chains. When rows share a CDR3 protein, they turn into one entry using the most common DNA and genes. This sample is represented by approximately 730,000 distinct CDR3 sequences; 25% to 30% of them were singletons. The ten largest make up roughly 0.57% of the sample. The antigens for these receptors are not known. Overall study results and their limits: Patients showed significantly higher frequencies than controls for several TRBV segments, among them TRBV5-6, TRBV5-1 and TRBV20-1.

The source material was blood. The receptors come from a girl aged 5-17 years with multiple sclerosis.

The rearrangement joins TRBV20-1 to TRBJ2-5, with TRBD2 matching over 7 bases. The V segment lost 1 base and the J segment 3 bases; nucleotides outside the gene matches: 2. CDR3 size: 13 residues. The germline gives CDR1 DFQATT, CDR2 SNEGSKA (reference sequence). In DNA form, the CDR3 reads TGCAGTGCTAGAGGGGGGACTAAAGAGACCCAGTACTTC. Its translation: CSARGGTKETQYF.

J is TRBJ2-2 and V is TRBV5-5, with 7 positions matching TRBD1. CDR1 is SGHKS and CDR2 is YYEKEE in the germline V gene (reference sequence). There are 17 residues in the CDR3. The V gene end was trimmed by 0 bases and the J gene end by 0 bases; junction bases not matched to a gene: 5. CDR3 sequence: CASSLAEDRTNTGELFF. In DNA, the CDR3 is TGTGCCAGCAGCTTGGCCGAGGACAGGACGAACACCGGGGAGCTGTTTTTT.

In its sample, this clonotype was seen a few times. This chain uses TRBV28 with TRBJ2-3; 11 bases map to TRBD2. The V gene's germline CDR1 is MDHEN and CDR2 SYDVKM. J was trimmed by 3 bases and V by 5 bases; bases with no gene match: 7. The CDR3 extends over 16 amino acids. Here the CDR3 DNA reads TGTGCCAGCAGTATACTAGCGGGAGTGGGTACAGATACGCAGTATTTT. This sequence encodes CASSILAGVGTDTQYF.

This clonotype has more than one count but fewer than ten. The genes are TRBV5-1 and TRBJ1-2; 7 bases agree with TRBD1. The CDR3 covers 15 residues. The J segment lost 2 bases and the V segment lost 4 bases, leaving 8 bases of the junction unmatched. From germline, CDR1 is SGHRS and CDR2 YFSETQ. DNA for the CDR3: TGCGCCAGCAGCGTGGGACAGACTTCAAACTATGGCTACACCTTC. Translating gives CASSVGQTSNYGYTF.

This clonotype occurred a few times. The chain employs TRBV29-1 and TRBJ2-7; tentative D call: TRBD1 (6 bases). The germline CDR1 and CDR2 sequences are SQVTM and ANQGSEA. Trimming left V 5 bases short and J 2 bases short, with 13 bases between. The CDR3 has 13 residues. CDR3 DNA: TGCAGCGTTTCCAGGGGCTCCCCCTACGAGCAGTACTTC. It codes for CSVSRGSPYEQYF.

This clonotype was seen a few times. The chain couples TRBV20-1 to TRBJ2-5; 8 bases line up with TRBD2. Germline-derived CDR1 and CDR2 are DFQATT and SNEGSKA (reference sequence). Germline trimming cut 0 bases from V and 0 bases from J; bases unmatched to any gene: 9. This CDR3 has 17 amino acids. CDR3 loop: CSARDLLAGGNQETQYF. The CDR3 nucleotides are TGCAGTGCTAGAGATCTTCTCGCGGGGGGTAACCAAGAGACCCAGTACTTC.

The rearrangement joins TRBV10-3 to TRBJ2-5; tentatively, D is TRBD1 (5 bases). Germline V gene data show CDR1 as ENHRY and CDR2 as SYGVKD. V was pared by 4 bases and J by 11 bases, with 20 bases between. The CDR3 is made up of 14 amino acids. The chain's CDR3 is CAISVPLRGDEQYF. The CDR3 region has the DNA TGTGCCATCAGTGTGCCCCTTAGGGGCGATGAGCAGTACTTC.

V and J are TRBV7-8 and TRBJ1-5; D is perhaps TRBD1 (6 bases). The V and J ends lost 5 bases and 0 bases respectively, with 14 bases between them. Per germline, CDR1 SGHVS and CDR2 FQNEAQ. The CDR3 covers 16 residues. CDR3 sequence: CASSAWTDDSNQPQHF. CDR3 DNA sequence: TGTGCCAGCAGCGCGTGGACAGACGATAGCAATCAGCCCCAGCATTTT.

This clonotype has just a few counts. The genes are TRBV5-1 and TRBJ2-3; 9 bases match TRBD1. Looked up from germline, CDR1 is SGHRS and CDR2 is YFSETQ. V lost 4 bases, J lost 5 bases, and 5 bases stayed unmatched. CDR3 length: 14 residues. The CDR3 reads CASSHWDREDTQYF. In DNA, the CDR3 is TGCGCCAGCAGCCATTGGGACAGGGAAGATACGCAGTATTTT.

The rearrangement joins TRBV29-1 to TRBJ1-1; a weak D match, TRBD1 (6 bases). The CDR3 runs to 12 residues. CDR1 is SQVTM and CDR2 is ANQGSEA in the germline V gene. V was pared by 6 bases and J by 11 bases, with 19 bases between. In DNA, the CDR3 is TGCAGCGTCCAGCCAATGACAGGAGACGCTTTCTTT. It yields the protein CSVQPMTGDAFF.

The chain carries TRBV9 and TRBJ2-3; 8 positions agree with TRBD2. This CDR3 region has 17 residues. Germline values: CDR1 SGDLS, CDR2 YYNGEE. The V gene end was trimmed by 7 bases and the J gene end by 0 bases; junction bases not matched to a gene: 13. The CDR3: CASPPQRGTFSTDTQYF. The CDR3 bases are TGTGCCAGCCCCCCCCAGCGGGGGACCTTTAGCACAGATACGCAGTATTTT.

This clonotype was detected only a few times. The V and J genes are TRBV5-1 and TRBJ1-1; D is possibly TRBD1 (5 bases). Germline V gene lookup returns CDR1 SGHRS and CDR2 YFSETQ. The V gene lost 4 bases and the J gene lost 7 bases, with 11 bases spanning the gap. This CDR3 contains 12 residues. Here the CDR3 reads CASSPDRIEAFF. For the CDR3, the DNA is TGCGCCAGCAGCCCTGACAGAATTGAAGCTTTCTTT.

Only a few counts were recorded for this clonotype. J is TRBJ2-7 and V is TRBV27, with D tentatively TRBD1 (6 bases). There are 14 residues in the CDR3. CDR1 is MNHEY and CDR2 is SMNVEV in the germline V gene (reference sequence). Deletions cut 6 bases from V and 2 bases from J, with 14 bases between. CDR3 nucleotide sequence: TGTGCCAGCAGGGAGACAGGAACGCCCTACGAGCAGTACTTC. Translating it yields CASRETGTPYEQYF.

The rearrangement links TRBV5-5 to TRBJ2-7, with D perhaps TRBD2 (7 bases). The V and J ends lost 0 bases and 3 bases respectively, with 13 bases between them. Germline V lookup: CDR1 SGHKS, CDR2 YYEKEE (reference sequence). The CDR3 runs 15 residues. The CDR3 nucleotides read TGTGCCAGCAGCTTGGTAGGGGGGGAGCACTACGAGCAGTACTTC. As protein: CASSLVGGEHYEQYF.

This clonotype was counted many times. The V call is TRBV7-2, the J call TRBJ1-5, with TRBD1 identical over 7 bases. This CDR3 contains 16 residues. The V gene's germline CDR1 is SGHTA and CDR2 FQGNSA. Trimming cost V 4 bases and J 0 bases; bases outside gene matches: 6. CDR3 region: CASSSGDSHSNQPQHF. The CDR3 nucleotides read TGTGCCAGCAGCTCCGGGGACAGCCATAGCAATCAGCCCCAGCATTTT. Full variable domain (missing parts from reference TRBV7-2 and TRBJ1-5): GAGVSQSPSNKVTEKGKDVELRCDPISGHTALYWYRQSLGQGLEFLIYFQGNSAPDKSGLPSDRFSAERTGGSVSTLTIQRTQQEDSAVYLCASSSGDSHSNQPQHFGDGTRLSIL.

The CDR3 loop is CASSLFTVSEQYF. As DNA, the CDR3 is TGCGCCAGCAGCTTGTTTACGGTCAGTGAGCAGTACTTC. This chain uses TRBV5-1 with TRBJ2-7; no clear D gene. Trimming cost V 1 base and J 7 bases, with 12 bases left between them. The CDR3 length is 13 residues. Looked up from germline, CDR1 is SGHRS and CDR2 is YFSETQ.